This T cell receptor beta chain was captured by sequencing in a study of T cell responses to AZD1222 COVID-19 vaccine. This table comes from immunoSEQ multiplex PCR, and its TCRdb copy is limited to in-frame clones, with some not included. Seen here are about 150,000 clones, about 87% observed once, and the top ten hold less than 2.5%. Comments on this clone: The antigen is not known.

Study-wide results and caveats: Among AZD1222 vaccinees, only 5 or 6 were seropositive at baseline. Distributed over spike, vaccine-associated CD4 TCRs predominated at 160-218 and 743-854.

CDR3 length: 13 residues. Germline assignment: CDR1 SQVTM and CDR2 ANQGSEA. The V gene lost 1 base and the J gene lost 4 bases, with 8 bases spanning the gap. The material sequenced was peripheral blood, taken on day 0 of AZD1222 vaccination. This clonotype was obtained from an adult in good health. The V and J genes are TRBV29-1 and TRBJ1-3; D remains ambiguous. The CDR3 DNA reads as TGCAGCGTTGAAGTTGTGGTGGGAAACACCATATATTTT. Protein sequence: CSVEVVVGNTIYF.